Presented here are 25 T cell receptor beta chains from one specimen sequenced in a study of blood T cell repertoires in COVID-19. The repertoire was sequenced with immunoSEQ multiplex PCR; TCRdb's copy has only in-frame clones and lacks some. The sample yields 65,000 to 90,000 clones, approximately 88% seen once. Sequences were obtained from peripheral blood. These receptors were taken from an elderly man with active or convalescent COVID-19.

The chain has TRBV4-3 and TRBJ2-6; maybe TRBD1 (6 bases). Germline V gives CDR1 LGHNA, CDR2 YSLEER. The CDR3 has 18 residues. V lost 3 bases to trimming and J lost 4 bases, with 19 bases between them. The CDR3 DNA follows: TGCGCCAGCAGCCAGAAAACAGGGTTTGGGGCAGGGGCCAACGTCCTGACTTTC. Translating it yields CASSQKTGFGAGANVLTF.

The CDR3 is CASSTLTNPFEAFF. The CDR3 DNA reads TGTGCCAGCAGCACTTTGACAAACCCTTTCGAAGCTTTCTTT. The V call is TRBV5-6, the J call TRBJ1-1, with D unresolved. The CDR3 runs to 14 residues. V lost 4 bases to trimming and J lost 8 bases, with 18 bases between them. Germline V gives CDR1 SGHDT, CDR2 YYEEEE.

V gene TRBV7-9 combines with J gene TRBJ2-7; 14 positions match TRBD2. This CDR3 comprises 17 residues. Germline trimming cut 5 bases from V and 5 bases from J; bases unmatched to any gene: 11. CDR1 is SEHNR and CDR2 is FQNEAQ in the germline V gene (reference sequence). The CDR3 sequence is CASSPRKGLAGVDEQYF. The DNA for the CDR3 is TGTGCCAGCAGCCCAAGGAAGGGACTAGCGGGAGTCGACGAGCAGTACTTC.

The J gene is TRBJ1-5, the V gene TRBV7-2, with TRBD1 identical over 10 bases. The V and J ends lost 7 bases and 3 bases, in that order; junction bases with no gene match: 6. This CDR3 has 15 residues. CDR1 is SGHTA, CDR2 FQGNSA, per germline. The CDR3 DNA reads as TGTGCCAGCACCCAGGGGACAGGGGTCAATCAGCCCCAGCATTTT. It specifies CASTQGTGVNQPQHF.

In nucleotides, the CDR3 is TGTGCCAGCAGCTCGGGAGGATTGGGGGCTAATGAAAAACTGTTTTTT. This sequence encodes CASSSGGLGANEKLFF. This chain connects TRBV7-9 to TRBJ1-4; TRBD1 might be the D (5 bases). Germline CDR1 SEHNR, CDR2 FQNEAQ (reference sequence). V gave up 4 bases and J gave up 3 bases, with 15 bases separating them. This CDR3 is built from 16 residues.

Only one count was recorded for this clone. The chain combines TRBV6-2 or TRBV6-3 with TRBJ2-7; D is uncertain. The V end was cut by 5 bases, the J end by 2 bases, with 7 bases between. CDR3 size: 12 residues. Per germline, CDR1 MNHEY and CDR2 SVGEGT. CDR3 protein: CASSKTTYEQYF. In nucleotides, the CDR3 is TGTGCCAGCAGTAAGACAACCTACGAGCAGTACTTC.

The sample holds a few counts of this clone. The genes are TRBV6-2 or TRBV6-3 and TRBJ2-7, with TRBD1 matching over 8 bases. This CDR3 spans 18 amino acids. With 5 bases clipped from V and 6 bases from J, the junction kept 21 bases outside the gene matches. CDR1 and CDR2 from the germline V gene are MNHEY and SVGEGT. The CDR3 is CASSDFLGQVPPSVEQYF. As DNA, the CDR3 is TGTGCCAGCAGTGACTTTCTGGGACAGGTCCCCCCTTCCGTCGAGCAGTACTTC.

The J gene is TRBJ1-2, the V gene TRBV5-1; TRBD1 aligns across 9 bases. J was trimmed by 4 bases and V by 1 base; bases with no gene match: 2. The germline CDR1 and CDR2 sequences are SGHRS and YFSETQ. The CDR3 sequence is 14 residues long. The CDR3 nucleotides are TGCGCCAGCAGCTTGTTGGACAGGGGCTATGGCTACACCTTC. Translating it yields CASSLLDRGYGYTF.

V usage is TRBV5-1 and J usage is TRBJ2-3, with TRBD2 matching 8 bases. The CDR3 length is 15 residues. CDR1 and CDR2 (germline): SGHRS, YFSETQ. V was pared by 2 bases and J by 0 bases, with 2 bases of the junction left unmatched. CDR3 bases: TGCGCCAGCAGCTTAAGCGGGGGAAGCACAGATACGCAGTATTTT. Translating it yields CASSLSGGSTDTQYF.

The gene calls are TRBV6-2 or TRBV6-3 and TRBJ2-7; D may be TRBD1 (5 bases). Germline V gene lookup returns CDR1 MNHEY and CDR2 SVGEGT. The CDR3 spans 16 residues. Trimming took off 2 bases at V and 4 bases at J, with 18 bases between the two ends. The CDR3 here is CASSYRRTRPQYEQYF. CDR3 DNA: TGTGCCAGCAGTTACCGACGGACACGACCCCAATACGAGCAGTACTTC.

The chain has TRBV20-1 and TRBJ1-2; TRBD1 matches at 7 bases. Germline V gene data show CDR1 as DFQATT and CDR2 as SNEGSKA (reference sequence). Trimming cost V 3 bases and J 7 bases; bases outside gene matches: 5. This CDR3 comprises 12 residues. This CDR3 is CSASPDRAGYTF. CDR3 DNA sequence: TGCAGTGCTAGTCCCGACAGGGCTGGCTACACCTTC.

The genes are TRBV5-1 and TRBJ1-1, with a tentative D call TRBD1 (5 bases). Germline assignment: CDR1 SGHRS and CDR2 YFSETQ. The CDR3 has 15 residues. The ends were cut back, 4 bases at V and 1 base at J, with 14 bases in the middle. The CDR3 is CASSRGEAGNTEAFF. The CDR3 DNA reads as TGCGCCAGCAGCCGGGGGGAAGCTGGGAACACTGAAGCTTTCTTT.

This chain uses TRBV11-2 with TRBJ1-4, with no clear D. This CDR3 is built from 15 residues. Germline V lookup: CDR1 SGHAT, CDR2 FQNNGV. V was pared by 3 bases and J by 2 bases, with 10 bases between. The CDR3: CASSLSLSTNEKLFF. CDR3 nucleotides: TGTGCCAGCAGCTTGTCTTTATCCACTAATGAAAAACTGTTTTTT. Full variable domain (outside the CDR3, taken from reference TRBV11-2 and TRBJ1-4): EAGVAQSPRYKIIEKRQSVAFWCNPISGHATLYWYQQILGQGPKLLIQFQNNGVVDDSQLPKDRFSAERLKGVDSTLKIQPAKLEDSAVYLCASSLSLSTNEKLFFGSGTQLSVL.

CDR3 nucleotide sequence: TGTGCCTGGGAATGGGACAGCAACTACGAGCAGTACTTC. This translates into CAWEWDSNYEQYF. The chain recombines TRBV30 with TRBJ2-7; 7 bases match TRBD1. Trimming cost V 5 bases and J 3 bases; bases outside gene matches: 7. Germline V gene data show CDR1 as GTSNPN and CDR2 as SVGIG (reference sequence). CDR3 length: 13 residues.

The chain combines TRBV11-2 with TRBJ1-1; D perhaps matches TRBD1 (6 bases). This CDR3 is 16 amino acids long. The germline CDR1 and CDR2 sequences are SGHAT and FQNNGV. The V and J ends lost 3 bases and 0 bases respectively, with 14 bases between them. This CDR3 reads CASSLGVGTLNTEAFF. The CDR3 DNA sequence: TGTGCCAGCAGCTTGGGAGTAGGGACATTGAACACTGAAGCTTTCTTT.

The chain joins TRBV23-1 to TRBJ2-7, with a weak D call TRBD1 (6 bases). TRBV23-1 is an ORF for which the function is uncertain. V was cut by 0 bases and J by 3 bases, with 12 bases left in between. The CDR3 covers 15 residues. The CDR3 DNA reads TGCGCCAGCAGTCAATCGCAGGACAGAGACTACGAGCAGTACTTC. Amino acid sequence: CASSQSQDRDYEQYF.

The J gene is TRBJ2-3, the V gene TRBV2, with TRBD2 as a possible D gene (5 bases). With 6 bases removed from V and 0 bases from J, the gap between germline ends came to 10 bases. Looked up from germline, CDR1 is SNHLY and CDR2 is FYNNEI. The CDR3 extends over 14 amino acids. The CDR3 sequence: CASRAVSSTDTQYF. The CDR3 region has the DNA TGTGCCAGCAGAGCGGTTTCTAGCACAGATACGCAGTATTTT. Using reference TRBV2 and TRBJ2-3 for the parts outside the CDR3, the full variable domain is EPEVTQTPSHQVTQMGQEVILRCVPISNHLYFYWYRQILGQKVEFLVSFYNNEISEKSEIFDDQFSVERPDGSNFTLKIRSTKLEDSAMYFCASRAVSSTDTQYFGPGTRLTVL.

The chain links TRBV7-2 to TRBJ2-3; 8 positions agree with TRBD2. V shed 1 base and J 3 bases; nucleotides not matched to a gene: 3. The CDR3 is 15 residues long. Germline V gene sequence: CDR1 SGHTA, CDR2 FQGNSA. CDR3 residues: CASSLGGLATDTQYF. The CDR3, as DNA: TGTGCCAGCAGCTTAGGTGGACTAGCTACAGATACGCAGTATTTT. Based on the CDR3 plus reference TRBV7-2 and TRBJ2-3, the full variable domain is GAGVSQSPSNKVTEKGKDVELRCDPISGHTALYWYRQSLGQGLEFLIYFQGNSAPDKSGLPSDRFSAERTGGSVSTLTIQRTQQEDSAVYLCASSLGGLATDTQYFGPGTRLTVL.

This clone has more than one count but fewer than ten. Relative to the germline gene, one junction end is altered; a read error may explain this. V is TRBV3-1 (or the pseudogene TRBV3-2) and J is TRBJ2-2, with D maybe TRBD2 (5 bases). The germline gives CDR1 LGHDT, CDR2 YNNKEL (reference sequence). CDR3 length: 15 amino acids. The CDR3 sequence is CASSLASWRHRGAVF. The CDR3 region has the DNA TGTGCCAGCAGCCTAGCGTCGTGGCGACACCGGGGAGCTGTTTTT.

The genes are TRBV19 and TRBJ1-3, with 7 bases identical to TRBD1. The CDR3 consists of 14 residues. Per the germline V gene, CDR1 is LNHDA and CDR2 is SQIVND (reference sequence). J was trimmed by 8 bases and V by 5 bases; bases with no gene match: 9. Here the CDR3 DNA reads TGTGCCAGTAGTGTTGACAGGGCTTCGGACACCATATATTTT. Translation gives CASSVDRASDTIYF.

CDR3 loop: CASRGLADTQYF. The CDR3 DNA is TGTGCCAGCAGGGGACTAGCGGATACGCAGTATTTT. This chain joins TRBV28 and TRBJ2-3, with 10 bases lining up with TRBD2. The CDR3 consists of 12 residues. Germline-derived CDR1 and CDR2 are MDHEN and SYDVKM. V dropped 6 bases and J dropped 6; count of bases not matched to a gene: 0.

The chain combines TRBV4-2 with TRBJ2-1, with TRBD2 matching over 8 bases. The CDR3 is made up of 15 amino acids. V gave up 0 bases and J gave up 9 bases; unmatched junction bases: 7. CDR1 LGHNA and CDR2 YNFKEQ come from the germline V gene. CDR3 amino acids: CASSQEHGGASEQFF. CDR3 DNA: TGTGCCAGCAGCCAAGAGCACGGGGGGGCATCTGAGCAGTTCTTC.

V is TRBV6-5 and J is TRBJ1-1, with D maybe TRBD1 (5 bases). The CDR3 has 15 amino acids. Germline V gene data show CDR1 as MNHEY and CDR2 as SVGAGI. The V end lost 6 bases, the J end lost 5 bases, and 19 bases lay between the germline ends. In DNA, the CDR3 is TGTGCCAGCAGGAGAACAGGTTCCCGGGGGACTGAAGCTTTCTTT. This codes for CASRRTGSRGTEAFF.

V gene TRBV4-1 combines with J gene TRBJ2-5; D is possibly TRBD2 (6 bases). Per the germline V gene, CDR1 is MGHRA and CDR2 is YSYEKL. The CDR3 extends over 15 amino acids. Trimming removed 3 bases from V and 5 bases from J, with 16 bases in between. The CDR3 here is CASSHPRGGSETQYF. The CDR3 region has the DNA TGCGCCAGCAGCCATCCTAGAGGAGGGAGCGAGACCCAGTACTTC.

The CDR3 loop reads CSVDRAGTEAFF. The CDR3 DNA reads TGCAGCGTTGACAGGGCGGGAACTGAAGCTTTCTTT. The V and J genes are TRBV29-1 and TRBJ1-1, with D possibly matching TRBD1 (5 bases). Germline CDR1 reads SQVTM; CDR2 reads ANQGSEA. With 3 bases removed from V and 5 bases from J, the gap between germline ends came to 10 bases. The CDR3 has 12 amino acids.